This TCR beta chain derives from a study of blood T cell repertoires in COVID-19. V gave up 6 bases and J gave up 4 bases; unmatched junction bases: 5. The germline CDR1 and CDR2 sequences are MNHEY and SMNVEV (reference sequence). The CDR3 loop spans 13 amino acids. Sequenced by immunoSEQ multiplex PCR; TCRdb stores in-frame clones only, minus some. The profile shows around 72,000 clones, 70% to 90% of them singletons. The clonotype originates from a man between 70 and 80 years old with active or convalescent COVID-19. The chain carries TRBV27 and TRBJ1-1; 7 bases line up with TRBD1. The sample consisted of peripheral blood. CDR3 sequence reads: CASRRQGGTEAFF. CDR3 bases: TGTGCCAGCAGACGACAGGGAGGCACTGAAGCTTTCTTT.